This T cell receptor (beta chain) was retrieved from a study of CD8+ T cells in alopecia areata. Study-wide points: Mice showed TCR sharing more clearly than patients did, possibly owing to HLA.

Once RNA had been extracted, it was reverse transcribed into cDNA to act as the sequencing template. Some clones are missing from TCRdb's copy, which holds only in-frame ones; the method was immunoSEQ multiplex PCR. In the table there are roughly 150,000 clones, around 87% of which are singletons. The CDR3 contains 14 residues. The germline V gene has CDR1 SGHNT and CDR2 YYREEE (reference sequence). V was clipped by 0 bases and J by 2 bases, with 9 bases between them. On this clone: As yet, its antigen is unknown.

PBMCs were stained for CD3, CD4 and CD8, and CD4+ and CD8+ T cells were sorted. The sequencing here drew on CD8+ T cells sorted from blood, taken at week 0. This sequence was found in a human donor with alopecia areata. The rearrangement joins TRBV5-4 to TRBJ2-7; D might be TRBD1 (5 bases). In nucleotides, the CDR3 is TGTGCCAGCAGCTTGGGACAGCGTACCTACGAGCAGTACTTC. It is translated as CASSLGQRTYEQYF.